This T cell receptor (beta chain) was recovered during a study of shared clonotypes between healthy human individuals. Trimming left V 0 bases short and J 4 bases short, with 10 bases between. The CDR3 consists of 15 residues. Per the germline V gene, CDR1 is LGHNA and CDR2 is YSLEER. The protocol was immunoSEQ multiplex PCR, while the TCRdb copy is restricted to in-frame clones and leaves out a portion. In the table there are about 1,500,000 clones, 95% to 97% of which are singletons. General study points: What naive subsets generally showed was a larger estimated richness than memory subsets showed.

In regard to this clone: Its antigen is currently unknown.

Recent acute infections and vaccinations were absent in the healthy HIV-negative adult donors. Those who donated, Caucasian adults without exception, all lived in Nashville, Tennessee. Partitioning of CD4+ cells yielded a CD45RA+ naive subset and a CD45RA-negative memory subset. Material for sequencing was naive CD4+ T cells sorted from blood. Described subset: CD45RA+ positively selected. The sequence was collected from a man younger than 40 in good health. The rearrangement links TRBV4-3 to TRBJ2-4; D is unresolved. The DNA of the CDR3 is TGCGCCAGCAGCCAAGAAGGTGGCATTAAAAACATTCAGTACTTC. Translated, it gives CASSQEGGIKNIQYF.